The clone carrying this T cell receptor beta chain was counted at least ten times. This CDR3 has 14 amino acids. The germline V gene encodes CDR1 SGHRS and CDR2 YFSETQ. The ends lost 4 bases at V and 4 bases at J; junction bases unmatched: 5. This sample was taken from a study of prognosis after radiotherapy for stage I lung cancer. Study-wide context: No significant progression was observed in about 15 patients, whereas four developed distant metastases a median of about seven months after radiotherapy.

Genomic DNA was subjected to two-round multiplex PCR for amplification of TCR beta CDR3. The first round of PCR was done with primers that matched each TRBV and TRBJ gene. Using its own MiXCR run on the multiplex PCR reads, TCRdb lists one record per CDR3 protein. The sample lists roughly 38,000 distinct CDR3 sequences; approximately 25% were seen once. The sample was PBMCs, taken before or after stereotactic body radiation therapy (not recorded which). This clonotype was sampled from a donor aged 50 or older with non-small cell lung cancer. The V gene is TRBV5-1, the J gene TRBJ1-5; TRBD1 matches 7 bases. This chain's CDR3 is CASSTGGQNQPQHF. Here the CDR3 DNA reads TGCGCCAGCAGCACGGGGGGACAGAATCAGCCCCAGCATTTT.